This TCR beta chain is from a study of blood T cell repertoires in COVID-19. Study overall: The cDNA or gDNA used as material had been derived from T cells, B-cell-depleted T cells, or PBMCs.

Adults between about 18 and 95 years of age took part from about two dozen US areas. The CDR3 contains 18 residues. Trimming pared 2 bases from V and 3 bases from J, leaving 22 bases between. Germline V CDR1 and CDR2: SGHTA, FQGNSA. Original analysis: Cell counts per sample came from amplifying reference gene primers. TCRdb's copy holds only in-frame clones and misses some; the assay was immunoSEQ multiplex PCR. Clonal size and the V and J genes are those of that table, whereas D and trimming came from the DNA. This sample has under 400,000 clones; about 86% occur once, and the top ten carry roughly 4%.

The sequenced sample was PBMCs or T cells enriched from blood (not recorded which). The chain links TRBV7-2 to TRBJ1-2; D might be TRBD1 (5 bases). The TCR originated in a woman between 35 and 50 years old with acute COVID-19. CDR3 sequence reads: CASSLHHSRQKTYYGYTF. The CDR3 DNA follows: TGTGCCAGCAGCTTACACCATTCCAGACAGAAAACATACTATGGCTACACCTTC.